The 13 T cell receptor beta chains presented below share a single source sample, sequenced in a study of PD-1 blockade in classical Hodgkin lymphoma. Every one of the patients relapsed after autologous stem cell transplantation (brentuximab vedotin exposure was variable). TCRdb keeps only in-frame clones here, not all; method: immunoSEQ multiplex PCR. The table lists 70,000 to 80,000 clones, about 92% of them singletons, with roughly 8% in the top ten. Sample: peripheral blood mononuclear cells (PBMCs), taken at baseline. The receptor source for this set is a human donor with classical Hodgkin lymphoma.

This rearrangement joins TRBV19 to TRBJ2-3, with D hard to call. Germline CDR1 reads LNHDA; CDR2 reads SQIVND (reference sequence). The CDR3 has 16 amino acids. Trimming shortened V by 1 base and J by 6 bases, and 17 bases separated the two germline ends. The CDR3 loop reads CASSIVHKTIGDTQYF. The CDR3 region has the DNA TGTGCCAGTAGTATAGTTCACAAAACCATTGGCGATACGCAGTATTTT.

The V gene is TRBV2, the J gene TRBJ2-5, with D hard to call. Germline V lookup: CDR1 SNHLY, CDR2 FYNNEI. This CDR3 spans 11 amino acids. The V end was cut by 6 bases, the J end by 5 bases, with 7 bases between. The CDR3 DNA is TGTGCCAGCAGGGAGTTCGAGACCCAGTACTTC. This codes for CASREFETQYF.

The CDR3 here is CASRGTSGSTDTQYF. CDR3 sequence (DNA): TGTGCCAGCAGAGGGACTAGCGGGTCCACAGATACGCAGTATTTT. This chain uses TRBV2 with TRBJ2-3, with TRBD2 matching 12 bases. Germline CDR1 is SNHLY and CDR2 is FYNNEI. The CDR3 length is 15 residues. V trimming: 6 bases; J trimming: 2 bases; junction bases outside the gene matches: 3.

This sequence joins TRBV27 and TRBJ2-5, with D uncertain. Germline V gene sequence: CDR1 MNHEY, CDR2 SMNVEV (reference sequence). The CDR3 runs to 16 residues. The V end lost 2 bases, the J end lost 2 bases, and 15 bases lay between the germline ends. CDR3 sequence reads: CASSLGFSGRQETQYF. DNA of the CDR3: TGTGCCAGCAGTTTAGGGTTTTCTGGCAGACAAGAGACCCAGTACTTC.

This clone was found once. The V and J genes are TRBV9 and TRBJ2-7; TRBD2 aligns across 7 bases. The J segment lost 6 bases and the V segment lost 4 bases, leaving 13 bases of the junction unmatched. This CDR3 region has 15 residues. Looked up from germline, CDR1 is SGDLS and CDR2 is YYNGEE. CDR3 nucleotides: TGTGCCAGCAGCTTAGTAGGACTAGAAGCGGTCGAGCAGTACTTC. It is translated as CASSLVGLEAVEQYF.

CDR3 sequence reads: CASSPNSIGGNTEAFF. The CDR3 DNA reads as TGTGCCAGCTCACCAAATAGTATAGGGGGGAACACTGAAGCTTTCTTT. The chain carries TRBV18 and TRBJ1-1; D might be TRBD1 (6 bases). Germline V gene sequence: CDR1 KGHSH, CDR2 LQKENI. The CDR3 contains 16 residues. Trimming cost V 2 bases and J 1 base, with 14 bases left between them.

This clone was observed a single time. The chain joins TRBV2 to TRBJ1-1; D unclear. V lost 7 bases and J lost 2, with 11 bases in between. This CDR3 contains 13 residues. The V gene's germline CDR1 is SNHLY and CDR2 FYNNEI. CDR3 region: CASTRSVNTEAFF. CDR3 DNA: TGTGCCAGCACCCGGTCAGTTAACACTGAAGCTTTCTTT.

This clone occurred a few times. The V and J genes are TRBV28 and TRBJ1-2, with unresolved D. V shed 6 bases and J shed 5 bases, with 13 bases lying between them. This CDR3 contains 13 residues. Germline V CDR1 and CDR2: MDHEN, SYDVKM. In DNA form, the CDR3 reads TGTGCCAGCAGCAATGACGTAAATTATGGCTACACCTTC. Translating it yields CASSNDVNYGYTF.

The rearrangement uses TRBV15 and TRBJ2-7, with D perhaps matching TRBD1 (5 bases). Trimming stripped 0 bases from V and 1 base from J, with 13 bases between. This CDR3 spans 16 amino acids. The germline V gene encodes CDR1 LNHNV and CDR2 YYDKDF (reference sequence). The CDR3 loop reads CATSRDPQALSYEQYF. As DNA, the CDR3 is TGTGCCACCAGCAGAGATCCACAGGCCCTTTCCTACGAGCAGTACTTC.

V is TRBV7-2 and J is TRBJ1-3; the match to TRBD1 covers 9 bases. This CDR3 has 16 residues. The V segment lost 0 bases and the J segment 5 bases; nucleotides outside the gene matches: 5. Germline-derived CDR1 and CDR2 are SGHTA and FQGNSA. This CDR3 is CASSLATGGKRNTIYF. DNA for the CDR3: TGTGCCAGCAGCTTAGCGACAGGGGGAAAAAGAAACACCATATATTTT.

CDR3 sequence (DNA): TGTGCCAGCAGCTCCACGACGCTGACAGGGGAGCGTAGGTCTGAGCAGTTCTTC. The encoded protein is CASSSTTLTGERRSEQFF. The rearrangement links TRBV7-9 to TRBJ2-1, with 8 bases aligning to TRBD1. The CDR3 loop spans 18 amino acids. CDR1 SEHNR and CDR2 FQNEAQ come from the germline V gene (reference sequence). After removal of 4 bases from V and 9 bases from J, the junction contained 20 bases not matched to a gene.

This clone appeared a few times. The gene calls are TRBV11-2 and TRBJ2-3; D gene unclear. The CDR3 is made up of 15 amino acids. Trimming took off 4 bases at V and 3 bases at J, with 14 bases between the two ends. Germline CDR1 SGHAT, CDR2 FQNNGV. CDR3 protein: CASSSRRHGTDTQYF. The CDR3 DNA reads TGTGCCAGCAGCTCGAGGCGCCACGGGACAGATACGCAGTATTTT.

The chain couples TRBV7-3 to TRBJ1-2; 9 nucleotides match TRBD1. Germline V gives CDR1 SGHTA, CDR2 FQGTGA. The CDR3 is 13 residues long. V shed 5 bases and J 4 bases; nucleotides not matched to a gene: 2. The DNA for the CDR3 is TGTGCCAGCAGCCAGGGACAGGGCTATGGCTACACCTTC. Its translation is CASSQGQGYGYTF. The whole variable domain, filled in from reference TRBV7-3 and TRBJ1-2, reads GAGVSQTPSNKVTEKGKYVELRCDPISGHTALYWYRQSLGQGPEFLIYFQGTGAADDSGLPNDRFFAVRPEGSVSTLKIQRTERGDSAVYLCASSQGQGYGYTFGSGTRLTVV.